Listed here are 29 T cell receptor beta chains from one sample, sequenced in a study of T cells in Graves' hyperthyroidism and ophthalmopathy (dated by TCRdb to about 2019). Receptor libraries were prepared by multiplex PCR. The sequencer was an Illumina HiSeq 2000. The TCR beta CDR3 regions were amplified from RNA transcripts. For the first round of RT-PCR on the TCR CDR3, the HTBI primer set was used together with the Qiagen OneStep RT-PCR kit. The public reads were quality trimmed at Q25 with fastp and then assembled into clones with MiXCR by TCRdb, keeping productive beta chains. Every distinct CDR3 protein forms one entry, paired with its most common genes and DNA. This sample lists more than 100,000 distinct CDR3 sequences; 47% were detected once. The ten largest make up approximately 25% of the sample. The sample was blood. The source is a man aged 35-49 years with Graves' hyperthyroidism.

At least ten counts were recorded for this clonotype. The J gene is TRBJ1-1, the V gene TRBV5-1, with unresolved D. The germline V gene has CDR1 SGHRS and CDR2 YFSETQ. CDR3 length equals 16 residues. V gave up 4 bases and J gave up 4 bases, with 20 bases separating them. The DNA of the CDR3 is TGCGCCAGCAGCCCCCGGACCGCTTACTGGGCCACTGAAGCTTTCTTT. Translating gives CASSPRTAYWATEAFF.

The rearrangement links TRBV29-1 to TRBJ2-2; D not certain. V lost 6 bases to trimming and J lost 8 bases, with 7 bases between them. The germline V gene has CDR1 SQVTM and CDR2 ANQGSEA. This CDR3 has 10 residues. This CDR3 reads CSVVTGELFF. CDR3 in DNA: TGCAGCGTCGTAACAGGGGAGCTGTTTTTT.

This clonotype was picked up one time. This chain connects TRBV5-1 to TRBJ2-5; TRBD1 matches at 10 bases. The germline gives CDR1 SGHRS, CDR2 YFSETQ. Trimming took 0 bases from V and 1 from J; bases not matched to a gene: 6. The length of the CDR3 is 17 residues. CDR3 region: CASSLALGTGVQETQYF. The CDR3 nucleotides read TGCGCCAGCAGCTTGGCCCTTGGGACAGGGGTCCAAGAGACCCAGTACTTC.

This chain links TRBV7-8 with TRBJ2-7, with 8 bases that match TRBD1. The CDR3 runs to 15 residues. Germline-derived CDR1 and CDR2 are SGHVS and FQNEAQ. The J segment lost 2 bases and the V segment lost 5 bases, leaving 8 bases of the junction unmatched. CDR3 sequence reads: CASSVGTGTTYEQYF. CDR3 coding DNA: TGTGCCAGCAGCGTTGGGACAGGAACAACCTACGAGCAGTACTTC.

In the case of this clonotype: This may be a read error: a much more frequent sequence differs by one nucleotide. The genes are TRBV28 and TRBJ2-7; D not certain. CDR3 length equals 10 residues. Germline lookup yields CDR1 MDHEN and CDR2 SYDVKM. Between the trimmed V and J ends, which lost 9 bases and 5 bases, there was a span of 8 bases. The CDR3, as DNA: TGTGCCAGGAATACCCACGAGCAGTACTTC. It yields the protein CARNTHEQYF.

This clonotype was seen at least ten times. The J gene is TRBJ2-5, the V gene TRBV25-1; D unclear. V lost 3 bases and J lost 2, with 10 bases in between. CDR1 MGHDK and CDR2 SYGVNS come from the germline V gene. The CDR3 sequence is 14 residues long. Written as DNA, the CDR3 is TGTGCCAGCAGTGACCAACGGGCGCAAGAGACCCAGTACTTC. Its translation is CASSDQRAQETQYF.

The chain recombines TRBV6-5 with TRBJ2-2; the D gene is possibly TRBD1 (6 bases). The germline V gene has CDR1 MNHEY and CDR2 SVGAGI. The CDR3 extends over 16 amino acids. V was shortened by 6 bases and J by 5 bases, with 19 bases between the two germline ends. The CDR3 loop is CASSITGTRSTGELFF. The CDR3, as DNA: TGTGCCAGCAGCATCACCGGGACACGGTCGACCGGGGAGCTGTTTTTT.

The V and J genes are TRBV20-1 and TRBJ2-5; D possibly corresponds to TRBD2 (6 bases). Germline V gene lookup returns CDR1 DFQATT and CDR2 SNEGSKA (reference sequence). Deletions cut 0 bases from V and 2 bases from J, with 10 bases between. This CDR3 spans 14 amino acids. The CDR3 loop reads CSARDVGGQETQYF. The CDR3 DNA reads TGCAGTGCTAGAGATGTGGGGGGACAAGAGACCCAGTACTTC.

Concerning this clonotype itself: This sequence may be a read error, since a much larger clone differs from it by one base. CDR3 nucleotides: TGTGCCAGCAGTCGGACGGGTCATGGCTACACCTTC. Protein: CASSRTGHGYTF. The chain carries TRBV28 and TRBJ1-2; D is ambiguous. This CDR3 comprises 12 residues. Germline CDR1 MDHEN, CDR2 SYDVKM. V lost 5 bases and J 6 bases, leaving 10 bases between the germline ends.

The V call is TRBV7-6, the J call TRBJ1-2; D is perhaps TRBD1 (6 bases). V gave up 2 bases and J gave up 12 bases, with 19 bases separating them. CDR3 length: 14 amino acids. In germline, CDR1 is SGHVS, CDR2 FNYEAQ. Here the CDR3 DNA reads TGTGCCAGCAGCTTACACAGGGCTGCGGTCGGAAACACCTTC. This codes for CASSLHRAAVGNTF.

The rearrangement joins TRBV20-1 to TRBJ2-7; TRBD2 matches 7 bases. V gave up 0 bases and J gave up 0 bases; unmatched junction bases: 5. The CDR3 is made up of 15 amino acids. Germline V lookup: CDR1 DFQATT, CDR2 SNEGSKA (reference sequence). CDR3 nucleotides: TGCAGTGCTAGAGAGGGAGGGAAGAACTCCTACGAGCAGTACTTC. Translated, it gives CSAREGGKNSYEQYF.

This clonotype was counted many times. V is TRBV19 and J is TRBJ1-5; tentatively, D is TRBD1 (5 bases). Germline CDR1 LNHDA, CDR2 SQIVND (reference sequence). The CDR3 consists of 15 residues. Trimming took 0 bases from V and 3 from J, leaving 9 bases between them. The CDR3: CASSIEAGHNQPQHF. The CDR3 region has the DNA TGTGCCAGTAGTATAGAGGCAGGGCACAATCAGCCCCAGCATTTT.

The V call is TRBV7-2, the J call TRBJ2-5; no reliable D call. CDR3 size: 12 residues. Germline V gene data show CDR1 as SGHTA and CDR2 as FQGNSA. V was cut by 1 base and J by 6 bases, with 6 bases left in between. CDR3 sequence: CASSLGAQTQYF. As DNA, the CDR3 is TGTGCCAGCAGCTTAGGGGCTCAGACCCAGTACTTC.

This chain links TRBV2 with TRBJ2-7, with 14 bases aligning to TRBD2. This CDR3 has 16 residues. Germline loops: CDR1 SNHLY, CDR2 FYNNEI. Trimming took 5 bases from V and 1 from J; bases not matched to a gene: 4. CDR3 loop: CASSLGTSGSSYEQYF. The CDR3, as DNA: TGTGCCAGCAGTTTAGGGACTAGCGGGAGTTCCTACGAGCAGTACTTC.

On this clonotype itself: A much larger clone lies a single base off, so this may be a read error. The chain employs TRBV19 and TRBJ2-4; 8 nucleotides match TRBD1. V was clipped by 6 bases and J by 5 bases; unmatched bases: 6. Germline V gene lookup returns CDR1 LNHDA and CDR2 SQIVND (reference sequence). The CDR3 sequence is 14 residues long. CDR3 bases: TGTGCCAGTAGGGACAGGGAAGGCCAAAACATTCAGTACTTC. This sequence encodes CASRDREGQNIQYF.

The chain uses TRBV18 and TRBJ2-5; unclear D gene. Trimming shortened V by 0 bases and J by 5 bases, and 10 bases separated the two germline ends. Germline lookup yields CDR1 KGHSH and CDR2 LQKENI. The CDR3 loop spans 14 amino acids. The CDR3 spells CASSPPMDRETQYF. The CDR3 DNA sequence: TGTGCCAGCTCACCACCAATGGATAGGGAGACCCAGTACTTC.

V and J are TRBV10-3 and TRBJ2-3; TRBD2 matches at 12 bases. The J segment lost 13 bases and the V segment lost 6 bases, leaving 5 bases of the junction unmatched. The germline V gene has CDR1 ENHRY and CDR2 SYGVKD. CDR3 length: 12 residues. CDR3 nucleotide sequence: TGTGCCATCAGCCCTAGCGGGAGGGCAGAGTATTTT. This encodes CAISPSGRAEYF.

As for this clonotype: The missing conserved phenylalanine or tryptophan at the end of this CDR3 makes a read error likely. The DNA is omitted, as the CDR3 cannot be located on it reliably, and the CDR3 follows TCRdb's listing. The rearrangement uses TRBV2 and TRBJ2-6. The CDR3 adds up to 11 amino acids, both ends counted. Looked up from germline, CDR1 is SNHLY and CDR2 is FYNNEI. CDR3: CASSGANVLVL.

About this clonotype: The CDR3 does not end in the conserved phenylalanine or tryptophan, so this is likely a read error. No DNA is shown, since the ends of the CDR3 on it are uncertain; the CDR3 is the one TCRdb lists. The chain carries TRBV15 and TRBJ2-5; no DNA check was done on the table's D call, TRBD1. The CDR3 totals 14 residues, both ends included. Germline V lookup: CDR1 LNHNV, CDR2 YYDKDF (reference sequence). CDR3: CATSTTGQGETRYL.

The sample holds one count of this clonotype. One end of the junction is discordant with germline, which a read error may explain. The chain recombines TRBV7-8 with TRBJ2-5; 7 bases line up with TRBD1. The V gene's germline CDR1 is SGHVS and CDR2 FQNEAQ. This CDR3 is built from 14 residues. The CDR3 DNA reads as TGTGCAAGCAGCTTAGCCAGACAGGGAAGGACCCAGTACTTC. This gives the protein CASSLARQGRTQYF.

On this clonotype itself: This clone may be a read error of a much larger clone one base away. The V call is TRBV3-1, the J call TRBJ1-1; D possibly corresponds to TRBD1 (6 bases). This CDR3 has 13 amino acids. Germline loops: CDR1 LGHDT, CDR2 YNNKEL (reference sequence). In nucleotides, the CDR3 is TGTGCCCGCAGACAGGACGTGAACACTGAAGCTTTCTTT. Translating gives CARRQDVNTEAFF.

The chain combines TRBV10-2 with TRBJ1-6; D unclear. This CDR3 has 14 amino acids. The germline CDR1 and CDR2 sequences are WSHSY and SAAADI. V lost 6 bases to trimming and J lost 11 bases, with 17 bases between them. This CDR3 reads CASRVNLEDPPLHF. The DNA of the CDR3 is TGCGCCAGCAGAGTCAACCTTGAGGATCCACCCCTCCACTTT.

The V and J genes are TRBV2 and TRBJ2-1; D might be TRBD1 (5 bases). This CDR3 contains 16 residues. Germline-derived CDR1 and CDR2 are SNHLY and FYNNEI. The V and J ends lost 2 bases and 1 base respectively, with 12 bases between them. The CDR3 protein is CASSEIGAGSYNEQFF. The CDR3 nucleotides are TGTGCCAGCAGTGAAATAGGGGCCGGGTCCTACAATGAGCAGTTCTTC.

This clonotype was counted ten times or more. The chain is built from TRBV15 and TRBJ2-7; 8 bases are shared with TRBD1. The CDR3 extends over 14 amino acids. J lost 4 bases, V lost 1 base, and 3 bases had no gene match. Germline CDR1 LNHNV, CDR2 YYDKDF (reference sequence). The CDR3 spells CATSRAGGGYEQYF. Here the CDR3 DNA reads TGTGCCACCAGCAGAGCAGGGGGCGGTTACGAGCAGTACTTC.

The V and J genes are TRBV19 and TRBJ1-5; 10 nucleotides agree with TRBD1. This CDR3 has 17 residues. Germline CDR1 and CDR2: LNHDA and SQIVND (reference sequence). Unmatched junction bases numbered 15, after V lost 7 bases and J lost 6 bases. The CDR3 nucleotides are TGTGCCAGTAATGACCCCCAGGACAGGGGGTTCTTTCAGCCCCAGCATTTT. Its protein product is CASNDPQDRGFFQPQHF.

J is TRBJ1-2 and V is TRBV5-6; D is possibly TRBD1 (5 bases). Trimming removed 1 base from V and 6 bases from J, with 13 bases in between. This CDR3 is built from 14 residues. The germline CDR1 and CDR2 sequences are SGHDT and YYEEEE. The CDR3 DNA reads as TGTGCCAGCAGCTTGACAGGAGATGGGCATGGCTACACCTTC. Translated: CASSLTGDGHGYTF. Combining the CDR3 with reference TRBV5-6 and TRBJ1-2 gives the whole variable domain DAGVTQSPTHLIKTRGQQVTLRCSPKSGHDTVSWYQQALGQGPQFIFQYYEEEERQRGNFPDRFSGHQFPNYSSELNVNALLLGDSALYLCASSLTGDGHGYTFGSGTRLTVV.

In the case of this clonotype: A read error is likely, as this CDR3 ends without the conserved phenylalanine or tryptophan. The chain joins TRBV6-1 to TRBJ1-1; D call uncertain. V lost 3 bases and J lost 3, with 8 bases in between. The CDR3 loop spans 13 amino acids. Germline V gene data show CDR1 as MNHNS and CDR2 as SASEGT. As DNA, the CDR3 is TGTGCCAGCAGTGAGATCGTAGACACTGAAGCTTTCGTT. Amino acid sequence: CASSEIVDTEAFV.

This chain links TRBV7-6 with TRBJ2-2; D is ambiguous. CDR3 length: 12 residues. Trimming cost V 6 bases and J 9 bases, with 11 bases left between them. Germline CDR1 and CDR2: SGHVS and FNYEAQ. The DNA of the CDR3 is TGTGCCAGCAGACCCTCTACGAGGGAGCTGTTTTTT. This sequence encodes CASRPSTRELFF.

J is TRBJ2-7 and V is TRBV7-9; TRBD2 aligns across 10 bases. The CDR3 is made up of 17 amino acids. After removal of 0 bases from V and 4 bases from J, the junction contained 9 bases not matched to a gene. Germline assignment: CDR1 SEHNR and CDR2 FQNEAQ (reference sequence). CDR3 DNA: TGTGCCAGCAGCTTAGCACCGGGGTCTAGCGGGAGATACGAGCAGTACTTC. Translation: CASSLAPGSSGRYEQYF.